One and the same sample provided the 8 T cell receptor beta chains below, sequenced in a study of shared clonotypes between healthy human individuals. The naive CD8 subset, CD45RO-negative cells positively selected for CCR7, excluded terminally differentiated effector memory CD45RA+ cells. Measured with immunoSEQ multiplex PCR; TCRdb has only the in-frame clones, and not every one. The sample has about 580,000 clones; 95% to 98% are singletons. What was sequenced was naive CD8+ T cells sorted from blood. These receptors were taken from a man younger than 45 in good health.

V usage is TRBV10-3 and J usage is TRBJ2-1, with 10 bases aligning to TRBD2. The CDR3 is 15 amino acids. Trimming removed 4 bases from V and 9 bases from J; junction bases left unmatched: 9. Per the germline V gene, CDR1 is ENHRY and CDR2 is SYGVKD. CDR3 sequence: CAISAPTSGMSEQFF. The DNA of the CDR3 is TGTGCCATCAGTGCTCCTACTAGCGGGATGAGTGAGCAGTTCTTC.

This clone has only one observation. Here the CDR3 reads CATARDREADTQYF. The CDR3 coding sequence is TGTGCCACAGCCAGGGACAGGGAGGCAGATACGCAGTATTTT. The gene calls are TRBV13 and TRBJ2-3; 9 bases align to TRBD1. This CDR3 region has 14 residues. Per the germline V gene, CDR1 is PRHDT and CDR2 is FYEKMQ (reference sequence). The V gene end was trimmed by 10 bases and the J gene end by 4 bases; junction bases not matched to a gene: 9. The full variable domain, completed using reference TRBV13 and TRBJ2-3, is AAGVIQSPRHLIKEKRETATLKCYPIPRHDTVYWYQQGPGQDPQFLISFYEKMQSDKGSIPDRFSAQQFSDYHSELNMSSLELGDSALYFCATARDREADTQYFGPGTRLTVL.

The chain has TRBV6-1 and TRBJ2-1, with D perhaps TRBD2 (6 bases). V was pared by 8 bases and J by 15 bases, with 8 bases between. Germline V gene data show CDR1 as MNHNS and CDR2 as SASEGT. The CDR3 totals 8 residues. The CDR3 region has the DNA TGTGCCAGCGGGGGGAGGTTCTTC. It encodes CASGGRFF.

The chain uses TRBV9 and TRBJ2-7, with TRBD2 matching 12 bases. J gave up 6 bases and V 0 bases, and 1 base lay outside the gene matches. Germline assignment: CDR1 SGDLS and CDR2 YYNGEE. The CDR3 has 14 amino acids. The CDR3 spells CASSVALAGGEQYF. CDR3 bases: TGTGCCAGCAGCGTAGCACTAGCGGGAGGCGAGCAGTACTTC.

V and J are TRBV2 and TRBJ2-7; the D gene could be TRBD1 or TRBD2 (5 bases each). The CDR3 is 12 residues long. The germline gives CDR1 SNHLY, CDR2 FYNNEI. V lost 10 bases and J lost 4, with 14 bases in between. The CDR3 is CATEGRAYEQYF. The CDR3 DNA reads as TGTGCCACAGAGGGCAGGGCGTACGAGCAGTACTTC.

This clone was detected once. V and J are TRBV7-8 and TRBJ2-2, with 7 bases aligning to TRBD2. Germline V gene data show CDR1 as SGHVS and CDR2 as FQNEAQ. The CDR3 length is 15 residues. Trimming took 3 bases from V and 0 from J; bases not matched to a gene: 1. CDR3 coding DNA: TGTGCCAGCAGCTTTCGGGGGGCGAACACCGGGGAGCTGTTTTTT. Amino acids: CASSFRGANTGELFF.

This chain links TRBV2 with TRBJ2-7; the D gene is possibly TRBD2 (5 bases). Trimming stripped 8 bases from V and 0 bases from J, with 8 bases between. The CDR3 loop spans 12 amino acids. Per germline, CDR1 SNHLY and CDR2 FYNNEI. DNA for the CDR3: TGTGCCAGCGAGAGGGTCTCCTACGAGCAGTACTTC. This codes for CASERVSYEQYF. The full variable domain, in which reference TRBV2 and TRBJ2-7 provide the parts outside the CDR3, is EPEVTQTPSHQVTQMGQEVILRCVPISNHLYFYWYRQILGQKVEFLVSFYNNEISEKSEIFDDQFSVERPDGSNFTLKIRSTKLEDSAMYFCASERVSYEQYFGPGTRLTVT.

The chain couples TRBV9 to TRBJ1-2; D might be TRBD1 (5 bases). V gave up 5 bases and J gave up 8 bases, with 16 bases separating them. The V gene's germline CDR1 is SGDLS and CDR2 YYNGEE. The CDR3 length is 13 residues. In nucleotides, the CDR3 is TGTGCCAGCAGGGGAGGGGTGGCCTACGGCTACACCTTC. Its translation: CASRGGVAYGYTF.